Listed below are T cell receptor beta chains from one sample, sequenced in a study of T cells in tuberculosis. Sequencing was performed with immunoSEQ multiplex PCR; in TCRdb, only in-frame clones are kept and a portion is missing. The sample contains over 25,000 clones, about 91% of which appear only once. Sequenced here: PBMCs, sampled at tuberculosis diagnosis. These receptors all stem from an adult with tuberculosis. Each CDR3 is given with its conserved first and last residue. D genes are given only for firm matches. Clone size appears in some rows only: once, few, many, or a class for an expanded clone.

v_call	j_call	d_call	clone_size	cdr3_aa	cdr3_nt
TRBV9	TRBJ2-2	.	once	CASNPTSFGTGELFF	TGTGCCAGCAACCCTACTAGTTTTGGCACCGGGGAGCTGTTTTTT
TRBV28	TRBJ1-2	TRBD1	.	CASSLSLTGDGYTF	TGTGCCAGCAGTTTGTCGCTGACAGGGGATGGCTACACCTTC
TRBV11-2	TRBJ2-7	.	.	CASSSISRSYEQYF	TGTGCCAGCAGCTCTATTTCCCGCTCCTACGAGCAGTACTTC
TRBV28	TRBJ2-2	TRBD2	.	CASSLPREDTGELFF	TGTGCCAGCAGTTTACCGCGGGAGGACACCGGGGAGCTGTTTTTT
TRBV15	TRBJ2-1	TRBD2	.	CATSRNGLAGSYNEQFF	TGTGCCACCAGCAGAAATGGACTAGCCGGCTCCTACAATGAGCAGTTCTTC
TRBV6-6	TRBJ2-7	.	.	CASSYGQKAYEQYF	TGTGCCAGCAGTTACGGGCAGAAGGCCTACGAGCAGTACTTC
TRBV11-2	TRBJ2-2	.	once	CASSQQGSLQTGELFF	TGTGCCAGCAGTCAACAGGGATCTCTACAGACCGGGGAGCTGTTTTTT
TRBV7-3	TRBJ2-1	TRBD2	.	CASSLGLAHPAGNEQFF	TGTGCCAGCAGCTTAGGACTAGCCCATCCGGCGGGCAATGAGCAGTTCTTC
TRBV6-5	TRBJ1-2	.	.	CASSLGNREGGYTF	TGTGCCAGCAGTTTAGGGAACAGGGAAGGCGGCTACACCTTC
TRBV5-4	TRBJ1-1	.	.	CASSARDILNTEAFF	TGTGCCAGCAGCGCCCGGGACATCCTGAACACTGAAGCTTTCTTT
TRBV11-1	TRBJ2-1	TRBD2	.	CASSQKDGLAGNEQFF	TGTGCCAGCAGCCAGAAGGACGGACTAGCGGGGAATGAGCAGTTCTTC
TRBV13	TRBJ2-1	TRBD2	.	CASSPAGGRDLDEQFF	TGTGCCAGCAGCCCCGCGGGGGGGAGGGATTTGGATGAGCAGTTCTTC
TRBV6-1	TRBJ1-2	TRBD1	once	CASSDGDRGRGGYTF	TGTGCCAGCAGTGACGGGGACAGGGGGCGCGGGGGCTACACCTTC
TRBV27	TRBJ1-6	.	once	CASSFRERNSPLHF	TGTGCCAGCAGTTTTCGAGAACGGAATTCACCCCTCCACTTT
TRBV9	TRBJ1-3	.	.	CASSALPGDSGNTIYF	TGTGCCAGCAGCGCCCTCCCCGGAGACTCTGGAAACACCATATATTTT